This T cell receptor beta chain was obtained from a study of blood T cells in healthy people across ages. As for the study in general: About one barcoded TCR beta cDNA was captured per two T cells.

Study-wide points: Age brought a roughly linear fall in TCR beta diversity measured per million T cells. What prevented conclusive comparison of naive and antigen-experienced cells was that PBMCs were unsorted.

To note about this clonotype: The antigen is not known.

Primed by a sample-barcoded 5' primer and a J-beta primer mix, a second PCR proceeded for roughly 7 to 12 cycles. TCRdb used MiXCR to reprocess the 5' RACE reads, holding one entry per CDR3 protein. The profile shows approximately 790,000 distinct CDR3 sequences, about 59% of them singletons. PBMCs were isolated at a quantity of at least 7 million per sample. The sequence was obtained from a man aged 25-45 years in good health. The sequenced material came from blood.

DNA of the CDR3: TGTGCCATTGGTGGCGACAGGACGGGCGAGCAGTACTTC. Translated, it gives CAIGGDRTGEQYF. The chain employs TRBV28 and TRBJ2-7; a possible D gene is TRBD1 (6 bases). Trimming took off 10 bases at V and 6 bases at J, with 19 bases between the two ends. Germline values: CDR1 MDHEN, CDR2 SYDVKM. The CDR3 is 13 amino acids.